These 21 T cell receptor beta chains originate from one sample sequenced in a study of shared clonotypes between healthy human individuals. Repertoires were generated with immunoSEQ multiplex PCR, while TCRdb's copy carries only in-frame clones and drops some. The sample comprises 850,000 to 1,200,000 clones, more than 65% of which are singletons, and 1.5% rests with the top ten. The sample consisted of memory CD4+ T cells sorted from blood. Subset here: CD45RA-negative fraction. The receptors were sampled from a man younger than 30 in good health.

This clone was observed once. The junction departs from germline at one end; a sequencing error may be responsible. The rearrangement uses TRBV7-7 and TRBJ2-5; D remains ambiguous. Germline lookup yields CDR1 SSHAT and CDR2 FNYEAQ (reference sequence). The CDR3 is 13 amino acids. For the CDR3, the DNA is TGTGCTAGCAGCTTAAACCGGCTGGAGACCCAGTACTTC. Residues: CASSLNRLETQYF.

The rearrangement uses TRBV10-3 and TRBJ2-7; D uncertain. This CDR3 spans 14 amino acids. CDR1 and CDR2 from the germline V gene are ENHRY and SYGVKD. V shed 3 bases and J shed 5 bases, with 14 bases lying between them. Written as DNA, the CDR3 is TGTGCCATCAGTGACAACCGTGGCAGCGACGAGCAGTACTTC. Translated, it gives CAISDNRGSDEQYF.

This clone has a count of ten or more. The V call is TRBV5-6, the J call TRBJ1-1; possible D gene TRBD1, 5 bases. CDR1 is SGHDT and CDR2 is YYEEEE in the germline V gene. CDR3 length: 14 amino acids. Deletions cut 4 bases from V and 6 bases from J, with 16 bases between. The CDR3 loop is CASSQVGGSPEAFF. DNA of the CDR3: TGTGCCAGCAGCCAAGTCGGGGGTAGCCCTGAAGCTTTCTTT.

This clone appeared a few times. V is TRBV5-1 and J is TRBJ1-2, with 8 positions matching TRBD1. The CDR3 sequence is 14 residues long. Trimming took 5 bases from V and 8 from J; bases not matched to a gene: 11. Germline CDR1 reads SGHRS; CDR2 reads YFSETQ. The CDR3 loop reads CASSINGQGGGYTF. CDR3 nucleotide sequence: TGCGCCAGCAGTATTAATGGACAGGGCGGCGGCTACACCTTC.

The chain recombines TRBV5-6 with TRBJ2-3; D is perhaps TRBD1 (6 bases). The V gene lost 0 bases and the J gene lost 1 base, with 12 bases spanning the gap. The CDR3 length is 16 residues. CDR1 is SGHDT, CDR2 YYEEEE, per germline. CDR3 DNA sequence: TGTGCCAGCAGCTTGGACGTCAAGGGGGGCACAGATACGCAGTATTTT. Encoded protein: CASSLDVKGGTDTQYF.

This rearrangement joins TRBV5-4 to TRBJ2-3; D could derive from TRBD1 or TRBD2 (6 bases each). The CDR3 extends over 15 amino acids. Germline-derived CDR1 and CDR2 are SGHNT and YYREEE (reference sequence). V lost 0 bases and J lost 4, with 12 bases in between. The DNA of the CDR3 is TGTGCCAGCAGCTTGGAGGGGGGACGGGCAGATACGCAGTATTTT. It is translated as CASSLEGGRADTQYF.

This chain joins TRBV9 and TRBJ2-5, with TRBD1 matching 9 bases. This CDR3 has 15 amino acids. Trimming at V came to 0 bases and at J to 5 bases, leaving 5 bases not matched to a gene. Germline V gene data show CDR1 as SGDLS and CDR2 as YYNGEE. This chain's CDR3 is CASSVEDRGKETQYF. The CDR3 DNA is TGTGCCAGCAGCGTAGAGGACAGGGGAAAGGAGACCCAGTACTTC. The full variable domain, completed using reference TRBV9 and TRBJ2-5, is DSGVTQTPKHLITATGQRVTLRCSPRSGDLSVYWYQQSLDQGLQFLIQYYNGEERAKGNILERFSAQQFPDLHSELNLSSLELGDSALYFCASSVEDRGKETQYFGPGTRLLVL.

This clone has a handful of counts. The V and J genes are TRBV15 and TRBJ2-5; 9 bases align to TRBD2. Germline V CDR1 and CDR2: LNHNV, YYDKDF (reference sequence). CDR3 length equals 15 residues. Trimming removed 1 base from V and 14 bases from J; junction bases left unmatched: 14. CDR3 DNA: TGTGCCACCAGCAGAGCTGGCGGGAGGGGAGTCCAAGGATACTTC. This gives the protein CATSRAGGRGVQGYF.

V usage is TRBV5-4 and J usage is TRBJ2-1, with 10 bases identical to TRBD2. V dropped 0 bases and J dropped 4; count of bases not matched to a gene: 4. CDR3 length equals 16 residues. Germline V gives CDR1 SGHNT, CDR2 YYREEE (reference sequence). The CDR3 DNA follows: TGTGCCAGCAGCTTGGGACTAGCGGGCCTATACAATGAGCAGTTCTTC. Encoded protein: CASSLGLAGLYNEQFF.

This chain uses TRBV11-2 with TRBJ1-4; D not resolved. The CDR3 is 13 residues long. The germline V gene has CDR1 SGHAT and CDR2 FQNNGV. V gave up 5 bases and J gave up 7 bases, with 11 bases separating them. DNA of the CDR3: TGTGCCAGCAGCCTTAGTTCGGGTGAAAAACTGTTTTTT. Residues: CASSLSSGEKLFF.

The chain combines TRBV28 with TRBJ2-5; 9 bases fit TRBD2. CDR3 length: 17 amino acids. Germline V CDR1 and CDR2: MDHEN, SYDVKM. V lost 6 bases and J lost 1; bases outside the gene matches: 12. This CDR3 is CASSRGGGSSSQETQYF. In DNA, the CDR3 is TGTGCCAGCAGCCGCGGGGGGGGCAGCTCCTCCCAAGAGACCCAGTACTTC.

This sequence joins TRBV7-2 and TRBJ2-5, with D unclear. CDR1 is SGHTA and CDR2 is FQGNSA in the germline V gene. Trimming took off 1 base at V and 3 bases at J, with 9 bases between the two ends. This CDR3 region has 14 residues. The CDR3 is CASSLGRLKETQYF. CDR3 DNA: TGTGCCAGCAGCTTAGGAAGGCTAAAAGAGACCCAGTACTTC.

The gene calls are TRBV15 and TRBJ1-1; no reliable D call. Per germline, CDR1 LNHNV and CDR2 YYDKDF (reference sequence). Trimming took off 4 bases at V and 2 bases at J, with 5 bases between the two ends. The CDR3 is 12 amino acids. The CDR3 sequence: CATSIDNTEAFF. CDR3 in DNA: TGTGCCACCAGCATTGATAACACTGAAGCTTTCTTT.

The genes are TRBV7-2 and TRBJ2-1, with 7 bases lining up with TRBD2. CDR1 is SGHTA and CDR2 is FQGNSA in the germline V gene. CDR3 size: 15 residues. The V and J ends lost 3 bases and 0 bases, in that order; junction bases with no gene match: 2. The DNA for the CDR3 is TGTGCCAGCAGCTTCCTAGCGGACTCCTACAATGAGCAGTTCTTC. As protein: CASSFLADSYNEQFF.

This clone occurred once. This chain joins TRBV9 and TRBJ2-3, with 9 bases matching TRBD1. The CDR3 contains 14 residues. The J segment lost 4 bases and the V segment lost 4 bases, leaving 4 bases of the junction unmatched. The germline V gene has CDR1 SGDLS and CDR2 YYNGEE. Here the CDR3 reads CASSIRDRADTQYF. The CDR3 nucleotides read TGTGCCAGCAGCATCCGGGACAGGGCAGATACGCAGTATTTT.

The V gene is TRBV19, the J gene TRBJ1-2; D is possibly TRBD1 (6 bases). V was trimmed by 1 base and J by 5 bases, leaving 14 bases between them. This CDR3 is built from 15 residues. Germline V lookup: CDR1 LNHDA, CDR2 SQIVND (reference sequence). The CDR3 bases are TGTGCCAGTAGTATAGGTGCCTACGGACAGTATGGCTACACCTTC. It is translated as CASSIGAYGQYGYTF.

The CDR3 coding sequence is TGCGCTGGATCGAGCGTCGGTGGCTACACCTTC. It codes for CAGSSVGGYTF. The rearrangement links TRBV23-1 to TRBJ1-2; no firm D call. TRBV23-1 is labeled an ORF, and its function is uncertain. This CDR3 is 11 amino acids long.

V and J are TRBV5-4 and TRBJ1-2; D uncertain. This CDR3 region has 16 residues. Trimming shortened V by 0 bases and J by 0 bases, and 12 bases separated the two germline ends. Germline CDR1 reads SGHNT; CDR2 reads YYREEE (reference sequence). CDR3 region: CASSLDPGRSNYGYTF. In DNA form, the CDR3 reads TGTGCCAGCAGCTTGGATCCGGGCAGGTCTAACTATGGCTACACCTTC.

The chain joins TRBV9 to TRBJ2-7; TRBD2 agrees at 7 bases. The CDR3 is made up of 15 amino acids. V shed 0 bases and J 6 bases; nucleotides not matched to a gene: 9. Germline CDR1 and CDR2: SGDLS and YYNGEE. Here the CDR3 reads CASSVDGGTVPEQYF. The CDR3 nucleotides read TGTGCCAGCAGCGTAGACGGGGGGACGGTTCCCGAGCAGTACTTC. The entire variable domain, with the rest obtained from reference TRBV9 and TRBJ2-7, is as follows: DSGVTQTPKHLITATGQRVTLRCSPRSGDLSVYWYQQSLDQGLQFLIQYYNGEERAKGNILERFSAQQFPDLHSELNLSSLELGDSALYFCASSVDGGTVPEQYFGPGTRLTVT.

V usage is TRBV19 and J usage is TRBJ1-5; the match to TRBD1 covers 7 bases. Germline CDR1 and CDR2: LNHDA and SQIVND (reference sequence). CDR3 length equals 14 residues. The V segment lost 4 bases and the J segment 3 bases; nucleotides outside the gene matches: 3. The CDR3 DNA follows: TGTGCCAGTAGTACCGACAGGGCCAATCAGCCCCAGCATTTT. Translated, it gives CASSTDRANQPQHF.

The chain employs TRBV30 and TRBJ2-3, with D hard to call. Germline V gene sequence: CDR1 GTSNPN, CDR2 SVGIG (reference sequence). The CDR3 runs 13 residues. Trimming cost V 2 bases and J 9 bases, with 15 bases left between them. CDR3 residues: CAWSTTPGPTQYF. The CDR3 DNA reads TGTGCCTGGAGTACCACCCCGGGCCCCACGCAGTATTTT.